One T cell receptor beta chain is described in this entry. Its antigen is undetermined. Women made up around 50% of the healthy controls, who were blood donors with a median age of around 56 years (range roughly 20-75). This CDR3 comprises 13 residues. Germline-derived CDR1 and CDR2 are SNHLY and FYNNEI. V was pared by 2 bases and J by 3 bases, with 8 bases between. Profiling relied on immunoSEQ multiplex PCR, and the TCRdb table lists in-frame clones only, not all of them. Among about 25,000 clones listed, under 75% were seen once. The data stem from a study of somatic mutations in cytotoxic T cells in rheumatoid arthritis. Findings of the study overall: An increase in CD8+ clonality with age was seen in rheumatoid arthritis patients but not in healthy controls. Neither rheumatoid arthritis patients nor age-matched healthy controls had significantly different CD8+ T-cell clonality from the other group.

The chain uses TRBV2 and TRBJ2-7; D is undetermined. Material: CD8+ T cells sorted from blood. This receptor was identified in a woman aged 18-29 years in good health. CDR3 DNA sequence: TGTGCCAGCAGTGAACAGCTGGGCTACGAGCAGTACGTC. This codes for CASSEQLGYEQYV.